The clone carrying this T cell receptor (beta chain) has a handful of counts. Germline V gene data show CDR1 as MRHNA and CDR2 as SNTAGT. V lost 0 bases and J 3 bases, leaving 5 bases between the germline ends. The CDR3 has 14 residues. This entry comes from a study of blood T cell repertoires in COVID-19. TCRdb keeps only in-frame clones here, not all; method: immunoSEQ multiplex PCR. The sample includes roughly 250,000 clones, approximately 90% of them seen just once. Specimen: PBMCs or T cells enriched from blood (not recorded which). The TCR originated in a woman in her late teens or twenties who had recovered from COVID-19. This rearrangement joins TRBV6-4 to TRBJ2-2; D perhaps matches TRBD1 (5 bases). The CDR3 DNA reads as TGTGCCAGCAGTGACTCAGGGGACACCGGGGAGCTGTTTTTT. It yields the protein CASSDSGDTGELFF.